The present TCR beta chain was sequenced within a study of shared T cell receptors in the human thymus (dated by TCRdb to 2020 to 2023). Study-level background: The study examined how self-reactive, shared T-cell receptor alpha chains are generated in the human thymus.

Libraries were built with the immunoSEQ multiplex PCR assay. TCRdb took this table from immuneACCESS and kept in-frame rearrangements with V and J called. Such tables lack part of the clones; where checked against another copy, unresolved V genes explain under half of the gap, and the rest is unexplained. The sample data list more than 550,000 clones, and roughly 88% of these were observed just once. The ten largest account for roughly 0.01% of the sample. As to this clone: There is no known antigen for this receptor. No much larger clonotype is one base removed from it; base qualities were not supplied.

CDR1 KGHSH and CDR2 LQKENI were looked up in the germline V gene. Measured from the cysteine to the phenylalanine, the CDR3 is 19 residues long. The retained sequence is limited to the CDR3, 57 bases, with the frame set at the first base. The germline V end is reduced by 3 bases and the J end by 6 bases; junction bases left unmatched: 17. These same records also appear under a second study, on human thymus T cells. The second study, in turn, reports: The donors were immunologically healthy infants in Finland who had open corrective cardiac surgery for congenital heart defects. Thymus tissue was obtained as surgical resects removed during corrective cardiac surgery. Usage of V and J gene segments appeared to be biased in both the thymic and the peripheral blood repertoires. Highly overlapping thymic TCR repertoires among unrelated individuals were reported in the related research. The study described the TCR alpha and beta repertoires in under ten infant thymus samples and a few matching peripheral blood samples. Donor ages ranging from roughly 6 to 244 days were recorded, and 5 to 7 male and a couple of female infants were included in the cohort. Thymocytes were released mechanically from tissue and stored at -70 °C as pellets of 10-30 million cells. A QIAsymphony instrument was used to extract genomic DNA from frozen cell pellets. The immunoSEQ multiplex PCR assay was used to amplify the TCRB and TCRAD loci from a standardized amount of quality-controlled genomic DNA. Amplicons spanned the V(D)J region at a length sufficient to cover the CDR3 and identify V and J genes. Through the commercial immunoSEQ service, the amplicons were sequenced on an Illumina platform. Primer bias and sequencing errors were corrected as previously described, and TCRAD and TCRB definitions were based on the IMGT database. The repertoires were analysed using immunoSEQ Analyzer 3.0 and VDJTools for basic statistics, V/J segment usage, diversity estimates, rarefaction and pairwise overlap. To estimate diversity, the Chao1, ChaoE, Efron-Thisted, Shannon and inverse Simpson indices were applied, and diversity was also estimated on datasets down-sampled to the smallest sample. For repertoire overlap, CDR3 nucleotide sequence, V gene and J gene had to match strictly, and clustering was done by Jaccard-based multidimensional scaling. On average, thymus samples yielded about 730,000 unique TCRB clonotypes, whereas blood samples yielded around 88,000.

Recombination connected TRBV18 to TRBJ2-2; a stretch of 9 junction bases matches TRBD1. This sequence was found in a girl under three years old with a congenital heart defect. Donor details come from another sample of the same person, matched by shared clones. What was sequenced was thymocytes. The CDR3 is CASSPGLDRGRSIAGELFF. Read as DNA, the sequence is TGTGCCAGCTCACCGGGACTGGACAGGGGAAGATCTATAGCCGGGGAGCTGTTTTTT. With all but the CDR3 taken from the reference TRBV18 and TRBJ2-2 genes, the full variable domain is: NAGVMQNPRHLVRRRGQEARLRCSPMKGHSHVYWYRQLPEEGLKFMVYLQKENIIDESGMPKERFSAEFPKEGPSILRIQQVVRGDSAAYFCASSPGLDRGRSIAGELFFGEGSRLTVL.